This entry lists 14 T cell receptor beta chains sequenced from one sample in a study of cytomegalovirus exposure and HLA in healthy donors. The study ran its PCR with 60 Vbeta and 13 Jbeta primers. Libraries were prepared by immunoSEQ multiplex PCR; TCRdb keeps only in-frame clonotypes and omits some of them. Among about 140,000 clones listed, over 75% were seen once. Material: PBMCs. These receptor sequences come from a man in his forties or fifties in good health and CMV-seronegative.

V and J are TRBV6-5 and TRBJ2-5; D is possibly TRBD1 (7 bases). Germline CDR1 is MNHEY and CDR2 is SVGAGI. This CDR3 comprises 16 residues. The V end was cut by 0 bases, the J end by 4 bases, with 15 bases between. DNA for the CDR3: TGTGCCAGCAGTTACTCAGCTGGAGGGGGCGGAGAGACCCAGTACTTC. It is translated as CASSYSAGGGGETQYF.

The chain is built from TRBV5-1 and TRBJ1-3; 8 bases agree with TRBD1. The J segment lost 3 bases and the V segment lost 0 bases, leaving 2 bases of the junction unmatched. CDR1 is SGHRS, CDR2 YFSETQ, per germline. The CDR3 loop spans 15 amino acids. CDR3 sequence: CASSLGTGNGNTIYF. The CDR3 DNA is TGCGCCAGCAGCTTGGGGACAGGGAATGGAAACACCATATATTTT. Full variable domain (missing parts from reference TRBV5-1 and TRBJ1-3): KAGVTQTPRYLIKTRGQQVTLSCSPISGHRSVSWYQQTPGQGLQFLFEYFSETQRNKGNFPGRFSGRQFSNSRSEMNVSTLELGDSALYLCASSLGTGNGNTIYFGEGSWLTVV.

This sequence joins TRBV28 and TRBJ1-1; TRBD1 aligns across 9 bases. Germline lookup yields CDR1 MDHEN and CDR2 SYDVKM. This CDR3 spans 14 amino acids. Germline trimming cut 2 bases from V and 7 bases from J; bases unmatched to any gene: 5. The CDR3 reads CASSLTGTGLEAFF. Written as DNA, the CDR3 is TGTGCCAGCAGTTTAACCGGGACAGGGCTTGAAGCTTTCTTT.

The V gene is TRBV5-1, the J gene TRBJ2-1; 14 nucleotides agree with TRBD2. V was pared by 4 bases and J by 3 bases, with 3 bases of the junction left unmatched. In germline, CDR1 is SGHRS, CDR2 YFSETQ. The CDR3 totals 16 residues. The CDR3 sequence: CASSQTSGGVYNEQFF. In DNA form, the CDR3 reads TGCGCCAGCAGCCAGACTAGCGGGGGGGTCTACAATGAGCAGTTCTTC.

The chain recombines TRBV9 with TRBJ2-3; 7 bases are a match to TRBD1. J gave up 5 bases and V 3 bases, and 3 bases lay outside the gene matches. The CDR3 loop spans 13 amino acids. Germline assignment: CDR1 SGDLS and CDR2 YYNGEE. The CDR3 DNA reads TGTGCCAGCAGCGAAGCAGGGGGAGATACGCAGTATTTT. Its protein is CASSEAGGDTQYF. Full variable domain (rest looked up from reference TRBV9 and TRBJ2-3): DSGVTQTPKHLITATGQRVTLRCSPRSGDLSVYWYQQSLDQGLQFLIQYYNGEERAKGNILERFSAQQFPDLHSELNLSSLELGDSALYFCASSEAGGDTQYFGPGTRLTVL.

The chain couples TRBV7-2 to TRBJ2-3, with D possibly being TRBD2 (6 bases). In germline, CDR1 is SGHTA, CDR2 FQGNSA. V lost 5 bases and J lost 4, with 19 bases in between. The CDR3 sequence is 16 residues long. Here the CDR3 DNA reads TGTGCCAGCAGCCTACTACCCATGAGACTAGCAGATACGCAGTATTTT. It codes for CASSLLPMRLADTQYF.

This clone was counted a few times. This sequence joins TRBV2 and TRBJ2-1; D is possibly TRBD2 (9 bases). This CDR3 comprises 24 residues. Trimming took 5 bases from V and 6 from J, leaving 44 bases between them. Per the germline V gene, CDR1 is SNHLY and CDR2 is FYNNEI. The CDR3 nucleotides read TGTGCCAGCAGTCATTCGTCCGGAGGCGGGGGGGGCAGGGGGCTAACTAGCGGTATCAATGAGCAGTTCTTC. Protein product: CASSHSSGGGGGRGLTSGINEQFF.

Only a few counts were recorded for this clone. CDR3 residues: CSARYGDSNQPQHF. DNA of the CDR3: TGCAGCGCCCGATATGGAGATAGCAATCAGCCCCAGCATTTT. This chain uses TRBV29-1 with TRBJ1-5; D ambiguous. With 7 bases removed from V and 0 bases from J, the gap between germline ends came to 13 bases. The CDR3 totals 14 residues. Germline lookup yields CDR1 SQVTM and CDR2 ANQGSEA. Combining the CDR3 with reference TRBV29-1 and TRBJ1-5 gives the whole variable domain SAVISQKPSRDICQRGTSLTIQCQVDSQVTMMFWYRQQPGQSLTLIATANQGSEATYESGFVIDKFPISRPNLTFSTLTVSNMSPEDSSIYLCSARYGDSNQPQHFGDGTRLSIL.

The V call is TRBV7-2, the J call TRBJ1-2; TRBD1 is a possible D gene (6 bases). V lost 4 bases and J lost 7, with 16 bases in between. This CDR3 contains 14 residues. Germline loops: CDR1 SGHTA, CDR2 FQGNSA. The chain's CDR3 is CASSSLAGVGGYTF. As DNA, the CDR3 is TGTGCCAGCAGCTCACTGGCAGGGGTGGGTGGCTACACCTTC. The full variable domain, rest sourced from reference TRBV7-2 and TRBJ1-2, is GAGVSQSPSNKVTEKGKDVELRCDPISGHTALYWYRQSLGQGLEFLIYFQGNSAPDKSGLPSDRFSAERTGGSVSTLTIQRTQQEDSAVYLCASSSLAGVGGYTFGSGTRLTVV.

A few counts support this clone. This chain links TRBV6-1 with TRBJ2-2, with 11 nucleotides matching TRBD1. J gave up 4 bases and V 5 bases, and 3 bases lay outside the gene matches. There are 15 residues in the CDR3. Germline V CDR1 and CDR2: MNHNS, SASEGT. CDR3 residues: CASSTGTGGTGELFF. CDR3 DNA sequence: TGTGCCAGCAGTACCGGGACAGGGGGCACCGGGGAGCTGTTTTTT.

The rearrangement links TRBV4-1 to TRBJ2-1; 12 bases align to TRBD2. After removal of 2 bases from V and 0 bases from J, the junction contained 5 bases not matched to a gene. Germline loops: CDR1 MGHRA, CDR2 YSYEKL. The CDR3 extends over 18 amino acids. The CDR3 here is CASSQRTSGKSSYNEQFF. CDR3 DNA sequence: TGCGCCAGCAGCCAACGGACTAGCGGGAAGAGCTCCTACAATGAGCAGTTCTTC.

The CDR3 reads CASSAGQGNYGYTF. The CDR3 DNA reads TGTGCCAGCAGTGCCGGACAGGGGAACTATGGCTACACCTTC. This chain connects TRBV6-1 to TRBJ1-2; 9 bases fit TRBD1. The ends lost 4 bases at V and 2 bases at J; junction bases unmatched: 2. The CDR3 is made up of 14 amino acids. Germline V gene lookup returns CDR1 MNHNS and CDR2 SASEGT.

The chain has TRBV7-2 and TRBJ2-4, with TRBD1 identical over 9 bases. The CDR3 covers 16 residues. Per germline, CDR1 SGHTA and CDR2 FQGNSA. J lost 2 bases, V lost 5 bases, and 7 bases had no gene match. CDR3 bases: TGTGCCAGCAGCCGGGACAGGGCCTCGACCAAAAACATTCAGTACTTC. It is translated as CASSRDRASTKNIQYF.

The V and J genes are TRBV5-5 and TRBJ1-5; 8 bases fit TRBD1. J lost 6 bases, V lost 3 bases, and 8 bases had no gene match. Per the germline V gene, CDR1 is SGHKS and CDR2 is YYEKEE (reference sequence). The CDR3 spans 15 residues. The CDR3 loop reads CASSYLDRDGQPQHF. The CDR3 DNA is TGTGCCAGCAGCTACTTGGACAGGGATGGTCAGCCCCAGCATTTT. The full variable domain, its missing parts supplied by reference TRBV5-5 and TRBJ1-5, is DAGVTQSPTHLIKTRGQQVTLRCSPISGHKSVSWYQQVLGQGPQFIFQYYEKEERGRGNFPDRFSARQFPNYSSELNVNALLLGDSALYLCASSYLDRDGQPQHFGDGTRLSIL.